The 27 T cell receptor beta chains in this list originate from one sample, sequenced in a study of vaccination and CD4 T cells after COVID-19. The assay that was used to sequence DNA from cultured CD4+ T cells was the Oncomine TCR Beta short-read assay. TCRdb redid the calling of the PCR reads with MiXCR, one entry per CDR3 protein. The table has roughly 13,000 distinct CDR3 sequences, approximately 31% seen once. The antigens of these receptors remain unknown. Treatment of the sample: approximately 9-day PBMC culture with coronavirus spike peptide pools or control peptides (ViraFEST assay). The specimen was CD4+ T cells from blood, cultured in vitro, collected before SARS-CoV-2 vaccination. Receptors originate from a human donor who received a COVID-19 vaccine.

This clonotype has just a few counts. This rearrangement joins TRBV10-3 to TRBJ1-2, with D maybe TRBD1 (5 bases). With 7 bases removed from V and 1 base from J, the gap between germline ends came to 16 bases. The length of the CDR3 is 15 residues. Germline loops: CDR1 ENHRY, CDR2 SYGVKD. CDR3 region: CAITKSKQVNYGYTF. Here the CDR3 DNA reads TGTGCCATCACCAAATCTAAACAGGTTAACTATGGCTACACCTTC.

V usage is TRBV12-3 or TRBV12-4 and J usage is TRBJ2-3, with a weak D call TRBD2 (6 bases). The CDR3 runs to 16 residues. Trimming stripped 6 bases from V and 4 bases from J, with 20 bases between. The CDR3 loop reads CASRTSGGDGPDTQYF. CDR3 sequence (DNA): TGTGCCAGCAGGACTTCCGGGGGAGATGGTCCAGATACGCAGTATTTT.

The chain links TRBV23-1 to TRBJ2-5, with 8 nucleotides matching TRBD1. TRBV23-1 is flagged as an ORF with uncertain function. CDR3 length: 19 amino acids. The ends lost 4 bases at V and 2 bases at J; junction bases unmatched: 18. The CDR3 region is CASSLDRGLPLLLQETQYF. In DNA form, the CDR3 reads TGCGCCAGCAGTCTAGACAGGGGTCTACCACTACTTTTACAAGAGACCCAGTACTTC.

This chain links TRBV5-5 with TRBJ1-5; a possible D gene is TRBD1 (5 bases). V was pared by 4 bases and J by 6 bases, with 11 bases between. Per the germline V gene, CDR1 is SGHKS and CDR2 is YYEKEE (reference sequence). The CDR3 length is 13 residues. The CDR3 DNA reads TGTGCCAGCAGCCCGGCCGGGGCTCAGCCCCAGCATTTT. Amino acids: CASSPAGAQPQHF. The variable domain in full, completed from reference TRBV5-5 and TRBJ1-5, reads DAGVTQSPTHLIKTRGQQVTLRCSPISGHKSVSWYQQVLGQGPQFIFQYYEKEERGRGNFPDRFSARQFPNYSSELNVNALLLGDSALYLCASSPAGAQPQHFGDGTRLSIL.

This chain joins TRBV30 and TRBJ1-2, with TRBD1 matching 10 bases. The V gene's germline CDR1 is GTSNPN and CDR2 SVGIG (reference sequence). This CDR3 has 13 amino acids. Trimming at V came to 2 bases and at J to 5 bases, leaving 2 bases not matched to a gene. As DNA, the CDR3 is TGTGCCTGGAGTATGGGACAGGGGTATGGCTACACCTTC. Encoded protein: CAWSMGQGYGYTF.

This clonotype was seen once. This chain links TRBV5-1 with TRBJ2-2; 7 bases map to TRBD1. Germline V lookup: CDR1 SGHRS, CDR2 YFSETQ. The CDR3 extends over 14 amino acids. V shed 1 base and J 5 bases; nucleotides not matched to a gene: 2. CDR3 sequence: CASSLKQGTGELFF. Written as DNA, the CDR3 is TGCGCCAGCAGCTTGAAACAGGGGACCGGGGAGCTGTTTTTT. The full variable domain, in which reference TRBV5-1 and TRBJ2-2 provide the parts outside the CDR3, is KAGVTQTPRYLIKTRGQQVTLSCSPISGHRSVSWYQQTPGQGLQFLFEYFSETQRNKGNFPGRFSGRQFSNSRSEMNVSTLELGDSALYLCASSLKQGTGELFFGEGSRLTVL.

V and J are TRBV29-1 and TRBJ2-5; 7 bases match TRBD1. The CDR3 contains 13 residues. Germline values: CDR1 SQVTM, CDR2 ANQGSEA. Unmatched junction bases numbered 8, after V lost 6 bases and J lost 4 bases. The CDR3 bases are TGCAGCGTAGACAGGGTTGGGGGAGAGACCCAGTACTTC. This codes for CSVDRVGGETQYF. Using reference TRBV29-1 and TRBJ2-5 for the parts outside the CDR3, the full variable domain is SAVISQKPSRDICQRGTSLTIQCQVDSQVTMMFWYRQQPGQSLTLIATANQGSEATYESGFVIDKFPISRPNLTFSTLTVSNMSPEDSSIYLCSVDRVGGETQYFGPGTRLLVL.

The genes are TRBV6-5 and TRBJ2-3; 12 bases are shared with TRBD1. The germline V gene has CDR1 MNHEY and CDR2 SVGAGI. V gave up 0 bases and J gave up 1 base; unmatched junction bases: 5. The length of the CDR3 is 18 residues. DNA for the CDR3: TGTGCCAGCAGTTACTCGGGACAGGGGGCTTTAGGCACAGATACGCAGTATTTT. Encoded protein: CASSYSGQGALGTDTQYF.

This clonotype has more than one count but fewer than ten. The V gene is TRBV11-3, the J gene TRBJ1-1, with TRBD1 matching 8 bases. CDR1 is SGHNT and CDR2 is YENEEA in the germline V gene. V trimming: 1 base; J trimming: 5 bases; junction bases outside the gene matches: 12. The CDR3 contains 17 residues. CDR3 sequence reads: CASSLGQGISERTEAFF. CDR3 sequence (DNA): TGTGCCAGCAGCTTAGGACAGGGGATATCAGAACGGACTGAAGCTTTCTTT.

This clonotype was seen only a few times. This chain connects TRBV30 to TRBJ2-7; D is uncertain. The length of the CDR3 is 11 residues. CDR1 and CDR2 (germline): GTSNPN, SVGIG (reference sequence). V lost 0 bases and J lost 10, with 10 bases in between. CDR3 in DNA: TGTGCCTGGAGTGTAAGTACGGATCAGTACTTC. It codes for CAWSVSTDQYF. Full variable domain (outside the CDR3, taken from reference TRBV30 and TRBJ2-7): SQTIHQWPATLVQPVGSPLSLECTVEGTSNPNLYWYRQAAGRGLQLLFYSVGIGQISSEVPQNLSASRPQDRQFILSSKKLLLSDSGFYLCAWSVSTDQYFGPGTRLTVT.

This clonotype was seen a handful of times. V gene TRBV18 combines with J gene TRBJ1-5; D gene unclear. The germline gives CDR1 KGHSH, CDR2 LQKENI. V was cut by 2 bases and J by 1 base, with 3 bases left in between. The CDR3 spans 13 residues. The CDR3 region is CASSPGSNQPQHF. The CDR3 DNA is TGTGCCAGCTCACCAGGAAGCAATCAGCCCCAGCATTTT.

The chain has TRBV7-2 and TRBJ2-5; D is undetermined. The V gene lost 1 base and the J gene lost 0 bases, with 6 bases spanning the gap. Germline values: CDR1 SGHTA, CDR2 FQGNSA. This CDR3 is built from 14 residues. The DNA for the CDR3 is TGTGCCAGCAGCTTAGGGCCCGACCAAGAGACCCAGTACTTC. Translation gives CASSLGPDQETQYF.

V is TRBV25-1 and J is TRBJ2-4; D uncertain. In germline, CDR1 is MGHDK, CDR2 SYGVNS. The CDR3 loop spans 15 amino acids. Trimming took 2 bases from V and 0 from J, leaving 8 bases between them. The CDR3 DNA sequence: TGTGCCAGCAGTGAAAGCTTAATAGCCAAAAACATTCAGTACTTC. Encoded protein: CASSESLIAKNIQYF.

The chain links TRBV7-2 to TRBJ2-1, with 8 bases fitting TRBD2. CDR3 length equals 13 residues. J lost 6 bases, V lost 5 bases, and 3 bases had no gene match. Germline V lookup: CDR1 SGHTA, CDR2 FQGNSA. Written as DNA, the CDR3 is TGTGCCAGCAGCCGGACTAGCTCCAATGAGCAGTTCTTC. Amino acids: CASSRTSSNEQFF.

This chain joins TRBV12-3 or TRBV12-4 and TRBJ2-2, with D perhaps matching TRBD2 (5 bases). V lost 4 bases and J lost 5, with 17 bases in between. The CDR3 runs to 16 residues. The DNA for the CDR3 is TGTGCCAGCAGTTCGGACGGTCTGCCGGGAACCGGGGAGCTGTTTTTT. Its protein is CASSSDGLPGTGELFF.

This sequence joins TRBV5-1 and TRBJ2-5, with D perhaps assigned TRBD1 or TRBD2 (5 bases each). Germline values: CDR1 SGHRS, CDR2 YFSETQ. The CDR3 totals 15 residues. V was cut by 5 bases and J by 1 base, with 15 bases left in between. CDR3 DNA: TGCGCCAGCAGTACCGGGACCCAGCTCCAAGAGACCCAGTACTTC. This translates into CASSTGTQLQETQYF.

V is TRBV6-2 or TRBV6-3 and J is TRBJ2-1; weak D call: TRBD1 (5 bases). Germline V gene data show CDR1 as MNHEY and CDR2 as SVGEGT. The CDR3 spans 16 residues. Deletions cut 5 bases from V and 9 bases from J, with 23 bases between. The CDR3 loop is CASSRNIGQGVSEQFF. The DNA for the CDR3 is TGTGCCAGCAGTCGCAATATTGGCCAGGGTGTCTCTGAGCAGTTCTTC.

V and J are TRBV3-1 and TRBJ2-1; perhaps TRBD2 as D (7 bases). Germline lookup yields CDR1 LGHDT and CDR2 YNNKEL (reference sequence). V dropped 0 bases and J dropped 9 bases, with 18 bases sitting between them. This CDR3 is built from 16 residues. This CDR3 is CASSQEGGALIREQFF. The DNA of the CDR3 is TGTGCCAGCAGCCAAGAGGGGGGGGCCTTGATTCGTGAGCAGTTCTTC.

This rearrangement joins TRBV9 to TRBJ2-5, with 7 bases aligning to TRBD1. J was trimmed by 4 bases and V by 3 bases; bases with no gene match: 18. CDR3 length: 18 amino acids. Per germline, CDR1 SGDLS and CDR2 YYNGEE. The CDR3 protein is CASSGSTIKTGVGETQYF. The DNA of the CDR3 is TGTGCCAGCAGCGGTAGCACCATAAAAACAGGGGTTGGAGAGACCCAGTACTTC.

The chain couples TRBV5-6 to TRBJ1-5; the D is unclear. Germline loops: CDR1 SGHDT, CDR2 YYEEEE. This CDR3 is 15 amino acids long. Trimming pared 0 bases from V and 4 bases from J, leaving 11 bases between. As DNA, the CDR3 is TGTGCCAGCAGCTTGGGTCCCAGAGGAAATCAGCCCCAGCATTTT. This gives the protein CASSLGPRGNQPQHF.

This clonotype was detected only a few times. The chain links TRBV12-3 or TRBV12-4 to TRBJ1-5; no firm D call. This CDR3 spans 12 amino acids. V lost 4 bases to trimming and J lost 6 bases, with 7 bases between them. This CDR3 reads CASSYDFQPQHF. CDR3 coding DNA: TGTGCCAGCAGTTACGACTTTCAGCCCCAGCATTTT.

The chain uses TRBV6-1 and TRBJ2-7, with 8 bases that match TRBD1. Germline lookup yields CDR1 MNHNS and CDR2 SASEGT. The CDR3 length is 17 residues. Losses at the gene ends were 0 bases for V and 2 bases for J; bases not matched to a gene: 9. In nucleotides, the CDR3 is TGTGCCAGCAGTGAAGCCCACCTGACAGGGGAGGCCTACGAGCAGTACTTC. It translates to CASSEAHLTGEAYEQYF.

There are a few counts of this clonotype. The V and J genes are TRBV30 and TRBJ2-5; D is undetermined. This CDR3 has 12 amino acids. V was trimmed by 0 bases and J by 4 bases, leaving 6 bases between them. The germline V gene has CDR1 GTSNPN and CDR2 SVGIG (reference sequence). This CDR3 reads CAWSVRSETQYF. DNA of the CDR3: TGTGCCTGGAGTGTACGTTCAGAGACCCAGTACTTC. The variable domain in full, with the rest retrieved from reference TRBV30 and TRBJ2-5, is SQTIHQWPATLVQPVGSPLSLECTVEGTSNPNLYWYRQAAGRGLQLLFYSVGIGQISSEVPQNLSASRPQDRQFILSSKKLLLSDSGFYLCAWSVRSETQYFGPGTRLLVL.

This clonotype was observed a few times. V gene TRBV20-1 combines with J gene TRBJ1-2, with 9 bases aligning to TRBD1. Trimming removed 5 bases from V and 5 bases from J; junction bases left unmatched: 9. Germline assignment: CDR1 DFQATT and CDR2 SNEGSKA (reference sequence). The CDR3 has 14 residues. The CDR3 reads CSARWGGTGYGYTF. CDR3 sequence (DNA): TGCAGTGCTCGATGGGGCGGGACAGGGTATGGCTACACCTTC.

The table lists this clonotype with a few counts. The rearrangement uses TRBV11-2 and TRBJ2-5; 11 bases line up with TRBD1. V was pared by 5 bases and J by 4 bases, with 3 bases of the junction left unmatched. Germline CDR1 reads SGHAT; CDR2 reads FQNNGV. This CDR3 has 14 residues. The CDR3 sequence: CASSPGTGGETQYF. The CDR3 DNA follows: TGTGCCAGCAGCCCCGGGACAGGGGGAGAGACCCAGTACTTC.

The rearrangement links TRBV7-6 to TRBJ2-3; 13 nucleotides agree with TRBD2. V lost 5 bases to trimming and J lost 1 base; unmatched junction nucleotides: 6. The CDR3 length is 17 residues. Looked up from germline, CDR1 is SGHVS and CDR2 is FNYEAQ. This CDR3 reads CASSARLAGGGTDTQYF. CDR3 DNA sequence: TGTGCCAGCAGCGCGAGACTAGCGGGGGGTGGCACAGATACGCAGTATTTT.

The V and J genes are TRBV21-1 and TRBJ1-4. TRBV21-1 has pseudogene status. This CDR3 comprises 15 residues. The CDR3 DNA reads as TGTGCCAGCAGCAAAGTTACAGAACATAATGAAAAACTGTTTTTT. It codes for CASSKVTEHNEKLFF.